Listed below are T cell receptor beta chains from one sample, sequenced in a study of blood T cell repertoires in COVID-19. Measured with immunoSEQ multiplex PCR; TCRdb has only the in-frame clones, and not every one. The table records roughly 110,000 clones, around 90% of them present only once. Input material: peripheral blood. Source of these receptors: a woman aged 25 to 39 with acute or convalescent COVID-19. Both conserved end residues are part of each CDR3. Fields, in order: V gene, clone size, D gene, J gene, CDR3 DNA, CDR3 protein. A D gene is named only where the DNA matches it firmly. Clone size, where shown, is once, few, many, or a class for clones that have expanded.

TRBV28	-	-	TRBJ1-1	TGTGCCAGCACCCTCTCTCTGGGGCAGAACACTGAAGCTTTCTTT	CASTLSLGQNTEAFF
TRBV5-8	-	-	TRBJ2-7	TGTGCCAGCAGCTCACAGGGAATCGAGCAGTACTTC	CASSSQGIEQYF
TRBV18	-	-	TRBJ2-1	TGTGCCAGCTCACCAGGGGCAGGGGACAATGAGCAGTTCTTC	CASSPGAGDNEQFF
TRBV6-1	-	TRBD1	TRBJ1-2	TGTGCCAGCAGTGAACGGGGGGACAGGGCGGGTGGCTACACCTTC	CASSERGDRAGGYTF
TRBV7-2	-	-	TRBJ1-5	TGTGCCAGCAGCTCGTATAGCAATCAGCCCCAGCATTTT	CASSSYSNQPQHF
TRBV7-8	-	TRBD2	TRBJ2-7	TGTGCCAGCAGCTTAGCTTTTGGACTAGCGGGGACCTACGAGCAGTACTTC	CASSLAFGLAGTYEQYF
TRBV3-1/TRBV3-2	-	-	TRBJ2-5	TGTGCCAGCAGCCAGTCCAGAGAGACCCAGTACTTC	CASSQSRETQYF
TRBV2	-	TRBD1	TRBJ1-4	TGTGCCAGCAGTGAGGGCGGGACAGGATATGAAAAACTGTTTTTT	CASSEGGTGYEKLFF
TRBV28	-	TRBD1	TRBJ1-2	TGTGCCAGCAGTACCTGGGACAGGAACTATGGCTACACCTTC	CASSTWDRNYGYTF
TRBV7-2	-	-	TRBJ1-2	TGTGCCAGCAGCCAAAGGCTGGGGGCGCAGAAGGGCTACACCTTC	CASSQRLGAQKGYTF
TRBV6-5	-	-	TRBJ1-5	TGTGCCAGCAGCCGGGAGGTAGGGCAGCCCCAGCATTTT	CASSREVGQPQHF
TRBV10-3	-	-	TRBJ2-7	TGTGCCATCAAGGCCCAGGGGACCTCCTACGAGCAGTACTTC	CAIKAQGTSYEQYF
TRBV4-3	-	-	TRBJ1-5	TGCGCCAGCAGCCAAGAGATTGCGGGGGCTAATCAGCCCCAGCATTTT	CASSQEIAGANQPQHF
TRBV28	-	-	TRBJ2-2	TGTGCCAGCAACCAGGGCGCCGGGGAGCTGTTTTTT	CASNQGAGELFF
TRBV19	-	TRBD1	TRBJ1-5	TGTGCCAGTAGTCCAGGGGGTTATAGCAATCAGCCCCAGCATTTT	CASSPGGYSNQPQHF
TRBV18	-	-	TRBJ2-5	TGTGCCAGCTCCCCGCGCGGAGAGACCCAGTACTTC	CASSPRGETQYF
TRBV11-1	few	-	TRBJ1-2	TGTGCCAGCAGCCCTAAGAATCTCAACTATGGCTACACCTTC	CASSPKNLNYGYTF
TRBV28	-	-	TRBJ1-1	TGTGCCAGCGTATCCCGACAGGCTGTTTATGCTTTCTTT	CASVSRQAVYAFF
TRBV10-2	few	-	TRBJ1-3	TGCGCCAGCCACTCTGGAAACACCATATATTTT	CASHSGNTIYF
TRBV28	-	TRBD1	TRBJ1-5	TGTGCCAGCAGTACCGGACAGGCGGATGGCAATCAGCCCCAGCATTTT	CASSTGQADGNQPQHF
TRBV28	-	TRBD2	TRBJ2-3	TGTGCCAGCAGCTCCGGGACTAGCGGGAGAGGGGCAGATACGCAGTATTTT	CASSSGTSGRGADTQYF
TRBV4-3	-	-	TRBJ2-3	TGCGCCAGCAGCCAAGACAGGGGCACAGATACGCAGTATTTT	CASSQDRGTDTQYF